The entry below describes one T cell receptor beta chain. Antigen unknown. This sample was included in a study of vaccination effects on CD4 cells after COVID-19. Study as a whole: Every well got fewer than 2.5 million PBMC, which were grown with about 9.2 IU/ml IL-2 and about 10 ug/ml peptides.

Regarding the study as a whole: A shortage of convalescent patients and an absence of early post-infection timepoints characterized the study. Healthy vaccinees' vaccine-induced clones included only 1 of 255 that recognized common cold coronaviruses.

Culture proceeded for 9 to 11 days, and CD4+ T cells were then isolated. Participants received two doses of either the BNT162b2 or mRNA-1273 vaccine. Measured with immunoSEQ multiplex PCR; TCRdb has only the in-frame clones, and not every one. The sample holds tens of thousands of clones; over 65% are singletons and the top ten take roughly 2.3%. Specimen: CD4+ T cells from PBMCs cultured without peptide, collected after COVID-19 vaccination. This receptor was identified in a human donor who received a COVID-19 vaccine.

CDR3 sequence: CAWSGQPGRTYQETQYF. CDR3 bases: TGTGCCTGGAGTGGACAACCGGGACGGACGTACCAAGAGACCCAGTACTTC. The chain links TRBV30 to TRBJ2-5; D tentatively reads TRBD1 or TRBD2 (5 bases each). CDR3 length: 17 residues. With 1 base removed from V and 0 bases from J, the gap between germline ends came to 18 bases. The germline gives CDR1 GTSNPN, CDR2 SVGIG (reference sequence).